This entry lists 24 T cell receptor beta chains sequenced from one sample in a study of persistence of HIV-infected CD4 T cells. This was the immunoSEQ version 4 assay in survey mode. TCRdb's copy holds only in-frame clones and misses some; the assay was immunoSEQ multiplex PCR. Here the sample spans roughly 30,000 clones, roughly four fifths being singletons. Antigen specificity for these receptors is unknown. Stimulation used 8.5 to 10 ug/mL lysate from CMV-infected fibroblasts. Sorted nonresponding memory CD4+ T cells were CD40L-negative, CD69-negative, CD45RO-high. This material consisted of CD4+ T cells sorted from PBMCs after roughly 18-hour stimulation, taken from a patient who received antiretroviral therapy. The receptors stem from an adult man with HIV who was CMV-seropositive.

The chain couples TRBV5-1 to TRBJ2-1; 11 positions agree with TRBD2. This CDR3 is 16 amino acids long. Per germline, CDR1 SGHRS and CDR2 YFSETQ. V gave up 0 bases and J gave up 8 bases; unmatched junction bases: 7. The CDR3 bases are TGCGCCAGCAGCTTGGGCCTAGCGGGGGGTTTCGATGAGCAGTTCTTC. The encoded protein is CASSLGLAGGFDEQFF.

Remarks on this clone: The same CDR3 is also encoded by other DNA sequences in this sample. The rearrangement uses TRBV27 and TRBJ1-6; no clear D. The CDR3 consists of 13 residues. The ends were cut back, 8 bases at V and 8 bases at J, with 13 bases in the middle. Germline CDR1 reads MNHEY; CDR2 reads SMNVEV (reference sequence). The chain's CDR3 is CASRLGDHSPLHF. CDR3 coding DNA: TGTGCCAGCCGTCTTGGAGACCATTCACCCCTCCACTTT.

V is TRBV28 and J is TRBJ1-4; D possibly corresponds to TRBD1 (5 bases). V was shortened by 3 bases and J by 0 bases, with 11 bases between the two germline ends. CDR1 is MDHEN and CDR2 is SYDVKM in the germline V gene. The length of the CDR3 is 16 residues. CDR3 region: CASSLRGYATNEKLFF. The CDR3 nucleotides are TGTGCCAGCAGTTTGCGGGGGTATGCAACTAATGAAAAACTGTTTTTT.

The chain recombines TRBV10-1 with TRBJ2-7; D is perhaps TRBD1 (6 bases). The V end lost 5 bases, the J end lost 1 base, and 21 bases lay between the germline ends. The CDR3 sequence is 17 residues long. Germline CDR1 is WNHNN and CDR2 is SYGVQD (reference sequence). CDR3 DNA sequence: TGCGCCAGCAGTCGGGTGGGGGCCGGGCTCGGGTCCTACGAGCAGTACTTC. Translated: CASSRVGAGLGSYEQYF.

The rearrangement joins TRBV5-5 to TRBJ2-5; 11 bases agree with TRBD1. V gave up 1 base and J gave up 0 bases; unmatched junction bases: 2. CDR3 length: 16 residues. CDR1 is SGHKS, CDR2 YYEKEE, per germline (reference sequence). For the CDR3, the DNA is TGTGCCAGCAGCTTGCGGGACAGGGGGAACCAAGAGACCCAGTACTTC. It encodes CASSLRDRGNQETQYF.

This chain links TRBV5-1 with TRBJ1-4; D remains unclear. This CDR3 has 16 residues. The germline CDR1 and CDR2 sequences are SGHRS and YFSETQ. V was trimmed by 0 bases and J by 0 bases, leaving 9 bases between them. CDR3 nucleotides: TGCGCCAGCAGCTTGGCTGGTACGGCAACTAATGAAAAACTGTTTTTT. Protein sequence: CASSLAGTATNEKLFF. The full variable domain, in which reference TRBV5-1 and TRBJ1-4 provide the parts outside the CDR3, is KAGVTQTPRYLIKTRGQQVTLSCSPISGHRSVSWYQQTPGQGLQFLFEYFSETQRNKGNFPGRFSGRQFSNSRSEMNVSTLELGDSALYLCASSLAGTATNEKLFFGSGTQLSVL.

The chain joins TRBV7-2 to TRBJ2-3, with D perhaps matching TRBD2 (6 bases). There are 14 residues in the CDR3. V was cut by 5 bases and J by 2 bases, with 11 bases left in between. Germline V gives CDR1 SGHTA, CDR2 FQGNSA. The CDR3 DNA reads TGTGCCAGCAGCCGTACTAGCTACACAGATACGCAGTATTTT. Protein sequence: CASSRTSYTDTQYF.

The J gene is TRBJ1-5, the V gene TRBV6-6; the D gene is possibly TRBD1 (6 bases). Germline CDR1 is MNHNY and CDR2 is SVGAGI (reference sequence). The CDR3 runs 15 residues. V lost 6 bases, J lost 0 bases, and 12 bases lay in between. In DNA, the CDR3 is TGTGCCAGCAGAACAACAGGGATTAGCAATCAGCCCCAGCATTTT. It translates to CASRTTGISNQPQHF.

The V call is TRBV7-8, the J call TRBJ2-2; TRBD2 agrees at 11 bases. Germline CDR1 reads SGHVS; CDR2 reads FQNEAQ. V shed 5 bases and J 5 bases; nucleotides not matched to a gene: 7. This CDR3 is 16 amino acids long. CDR3 bases: TGTGCCAGCAGCCTGGGACTAGCGGCTGTTACCGGGGAGCTGTTTTTT. Translated: CASSLGLAAVTGELFF.

The rearrangement joins TRBV30 to TRBJ1-2, with unresolved D. There are 13 residues in the CDR3. The germline V and J ends were trimmed by 8 bases and 4 bases, with 17 bases remaining between them. Germline assignment: CDR1 GTSNPN and CDR2 SVGIG (reference sequence). CDR3 in DNA: TGTGCCCGATCTGGTGGCAGGAGCTATGGCTACACCTTC. Protein: CARSGGRSYGYTF. Together with reference TRBV30 and TRBJ1-2, the CDR3 gives the full variable domain: SQTIHQWPATLVQPVGSPLSLECTVEGTSNPNLYWYRQAAGRGLQLLFYSVGIGQISSEVPQNLSASRPQDRQFILSSKKLLLSDSGFYLCARSGGRSYGYTFGSGTRLTVV.

V is TRBV19 and J is TRBJ1-3; 7 nucleotides match TRBD1. Looked up from germline, CDR1 is LNHDA and CDR2 is SQIVND (reference sequence). Germline trimming cut 5 bases from V and 3 bases from J; bases unmatched to any gene: 4. This CDR3 has 14 amino acids. The CDR3 sequence: CASSRGGYGNTIYF. The CDR3 DNA sequence: TGTGCCAGTAGTCGAGGGGGCTATGGAAACACCATATATTTT. Full variable domain (missing parts from reference TRBV19 and TRBJ1-3): DGGITQSPKYLFRKEGQNVTLSCEQNLNHDAMYWYRQDPGQGLRLIYYSQIVNDFQKGDIAEGYSVSREKKESFPLTVTSAQKNPTAFYLCASSRGGYGNTIYFGEGSWLTVV.

The chain is built from TRBV6-4 and TRBJ1-1, with D perhaps TRBD1 (6 bases). The germline gives CDR1 MRHNA, CDR2 SNTAGT. Trimming took off 0 bases at V and 0 bases at J, with 17 bases between the two ends. This CDR3 has 18 amino acids. CDR3 loop: CASSDSGGPGYMNTEAFF. Written as DNA, the CDR3 is TGTGCCAGCAGTGACTCCGGGGGGCCCGGGTACATGAACACTGAAGCTTTCTTT.

J is TRBJ1-3 and V is TRBV11-3; D is undetermined. Trimming stripped 3 bases from V and 1 base from J, with 4 bases between. Germline CDR1 and CDR2: SGHNT and YENEEA. The CDR3 sequence is 13 residues long. The CDR3 reads CASSLVSGNTIYF. The CDR3 nucleotides read TGTGCCAGCAGCTTGGTTTCTGGAAACACCATATATTTT.

This clone appeared once. CDR3 region: CASSPDRVGNTIYF. The CDR3 nucleotides read TGCGCCAGCAGCCCGGACAGGGTCGGAAACACCATATATTTT. This chain connects TRBV5-1 to TRBJ1-3, with 8 bases that match TRBD1. Germline V gene sequence: CDR1 SGHRS, CDR2 YFSETQ. V trimming: 4 bases; J trimming: 4 bases; junction bases outside the gene matches: 4. The CDR3 totals 14 residues.

This sequence joins TRBV2 and TRBJ1-4; 10 bases are shared with TRBD1. Germline lookup yields CDR1 SNHLY and CDR2 FYNNEI. With V trimmed by 5 bases and J by 8 bases, 8 bases remained unmatched. This CDR3 region has 15 residues. This chain's CDR3 is CASSPDRGRVEKLFF. CDR3 coding DNA: TGTGCCAGCAGTCCTGACAGGGGGCGTGTGGAAAAACTGTTTTTT.

V is TRBV7-9 and J is TRBJ1-2; D remains unclear. The CDR3 runs to 14 residues. Between the trimmed V and J ends, which lost 6 bases and 2 bases, there was a span of 13 bases. The germline CDR1 and CDR2 sequences are SEHNR and FQNEAQ (reference sequence). CDR3: CASSHVTRNYGYTF. CDR3 in DNA: TGTGCCAGCAGTCATGTCACACGGAACTATGGCTACACCTTC.

The rearrangement uses TRBV10-3 and TRBJ2-7; TRBD2 aligns across 11 bases. The trim removed 3 bases at V and 4 bases at J, leaving 2 bases unmatched. CDR1 ENHRY and CDR2 SYGVKD come from the germline V gene. CDR3 length: 14 amino acids. The CDR3 region has the DNA TGTGCCATCAGTGAACTAGCGGGGGCGTACGAGCAGTACTTC. Its protein is CAISELAGAYEQYF.

The chain couples TRBV20-1 to TRBJ2-7; D remains ambiguous. The V gene's germline CDR1 is DFQATT and CDR2 SNEGSKA (reference sequence). The CDR3 contains 11 residues. Trimming took off 2 bases at V and 4 bases at J, with 6 bases between the two ends. The CDR3 bases are TGCAGTGCTAGACTTTCTTACGAGCAGTACTTC. This gives the protein CSARLSYEQYF.

The rearrangement joins TRBV15 to TRBJ1-2; TRBD1 agrees at 10 bases. Germline V gene data show CDR1 as LNHNV and CDR2 as YYDKDF (reference sequence). V shed 4 bases and J 5 bases; nucleotides not matched to a gene: 7. The CDR3 is 15 residues long. CDR3 DNA: TGTGCCACCAGCATAGGACAGGGGGAAATTTATGGCTACACCTTC. Encoded protein: CATSIGQGEIYGYTF.

This clone has only one observation. V gene TRBV3-1 (or the pseudogene TRBV3-2) combines with J gene TRBJ1-5; D ambiguous. This CDR3 spans 14 amino acids. Trimming removed 2 bases at V and 7 bases at J, with 12 bases between. Germline V gene data show CDR1 as LGHDT and CDR2 as YNNKEL (reference sequence). CDR3 sequence reads: CASSQRGSHQPQHF. The CDR3 DNA is TGTGCCAGCAGCCAACGAGGAAGTCACCAGCCCCAGCATTTT.

J is TRBJ2-1 and V is TRBV21-1; whether TRBD2, the table's D call, matches the DNA was not checked. TRBV21-1 is recorded as a pseudogene. The CDR3 is made up of 16 amino acids. The CDR3 reads CASSNFSGGSSNEQFF. As DNA, the CDR3 is TGTGCCAGCAGCAACTTCAGCGGGGGGTCCAGCAATGAGCAGTTCTTC.

The gene calls are TRBV2 and TRBJ2-1; 7 bases fit TRBD2. Germline lookup yields CDR1 SNHLY and CDR2 FYNNEI. The V and J ends lost 5 bases and 2 bases, in that order; junction bases with no gene match: 6. This CDR3 comprises 15 residues. CDR3 in amino acids: CASSPTGGAYNEQFF. CDR3 DNA: TGTGCCAGCAGTCCTACGGGGGGAGCCTACAATGAGCAGTTCTTC.

V gene TRBV14 combines with J gene TRBJ2-2; D perhaps matches TRBD1 (5 bases). The V end lost 1 base, the J end lost 5 bases, and 14 bases lay between the germline ends. This CDR3 has 16 amino acids. Germline assignment: CDR1 SGHDN and CDR2 FVKESK. The CDR3 DNA is TGTGCCAGCAGCCAAGTCCTTCCAGGGTGGACCGGGGAGCTGTTTTTT. Residues: CASSQVLPGWTGELFF.

The CDR3 DNA follows: TGTGCCAGCACCGTTACGACTGGCGTGAACACCGGGGAGCTGTTTTTT. This encodes CASTVTTGVNTGELFF. The chain uses TRBV2 and TRBJ2-2; no firm D call. Germline loops: CDR1 SNHLY, CDR2 FYNNEI. Trimming took 7 bases from V and 1 from J, leaving 16 bases between them. The CDR3 runs to 16 residues.